This record covers a single TCR beta chain. This sample is drawn from a study of T cell changes during pregnancy in multiple sclerosis. The data were produced by immunoSEQ multiplex PCR, yet TCRdb's version contains in-frame clones alone and is incomplete. The repertoire consists of roughly 60,000 clones, with more than 80% occurring once and the leading ten covering 0.55% to 0.6%. The ends were cut back, 6 bases at V and 2 bases at J, with 13 bases in the middle. Germline V lookup: CDR1 MNHNS, CDR2 SASEGT. CDR3 length: 14 residues. The TCR comes from a female donor with multiple sclerosis, enrolled in a pregnancy study. The chain employs TRBV6-1 and TRBJ1-1; D may be TRBD1 (5 bases). The sample here was CD4+ T cells from peripheral blood mononuclear cells, taken in the first trimester of pregnancy. CDR3 coding DNA: TGTGCCAGCAGGATGGACACTTCAAACACTGAAGCTTTCTTT. Residues: CASRMDTSNTEAFF.